One TCR beta chain is described in this entry. This sample is drawn from a study of shared clonotypes between healthy human individuals. The table came from immunoSEQ multiplex PCR; TCRdb's copy has only in-frame clones and leaves some out. This table holds about half a million clones, roughly three quarters found once. In germline, CDR1 is MNHEY, CDR2 SMNVEV (reference sequence). The CDR3 is 16 residues long. V lost 3 bases and J 5 bases, leaving 19 bases between the germline ends. The gene calls are TRBV27 and TRBJ1-1; D unclear. The sequencing input was PBMCs. This receptor was taken from a woman in her 40s in good health. Some clones in this sample may be carry-over from other donors' samples. CDR3 nucleotides: TGTGCCAGCAGTTTCCCTCCGACACCCAGATGGACTGAAGCTTTCTTT. This sequence encodes CASSFPPTPRWTEAFF.